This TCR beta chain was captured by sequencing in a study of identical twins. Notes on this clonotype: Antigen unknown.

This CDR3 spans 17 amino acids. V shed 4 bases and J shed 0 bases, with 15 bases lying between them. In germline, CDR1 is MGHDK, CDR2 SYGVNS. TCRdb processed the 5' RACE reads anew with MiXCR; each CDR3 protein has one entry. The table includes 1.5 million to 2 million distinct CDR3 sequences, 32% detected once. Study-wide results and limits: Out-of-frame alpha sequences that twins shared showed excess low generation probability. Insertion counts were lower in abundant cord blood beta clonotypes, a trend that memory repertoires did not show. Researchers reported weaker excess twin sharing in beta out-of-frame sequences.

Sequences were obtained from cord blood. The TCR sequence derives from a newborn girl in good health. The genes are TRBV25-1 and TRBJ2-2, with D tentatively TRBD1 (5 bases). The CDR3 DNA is TGTGCCAGCAGTGCCCCAGGCGTCAGGGCGAACACCGGGGAGCTGTTTTTT. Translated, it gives CASSAPGVRANTGELFF. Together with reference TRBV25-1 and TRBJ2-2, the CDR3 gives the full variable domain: EADIYQTPRYLVIGTGKKITLECSQTMGHDKMYWYQQDPGMELHLIHYSYGVNSTEKGDLSSESTVSRIRTEHFPLTLESARPSHTSQYLCASSAPGVRANTGELFFGEGSRLTVL.